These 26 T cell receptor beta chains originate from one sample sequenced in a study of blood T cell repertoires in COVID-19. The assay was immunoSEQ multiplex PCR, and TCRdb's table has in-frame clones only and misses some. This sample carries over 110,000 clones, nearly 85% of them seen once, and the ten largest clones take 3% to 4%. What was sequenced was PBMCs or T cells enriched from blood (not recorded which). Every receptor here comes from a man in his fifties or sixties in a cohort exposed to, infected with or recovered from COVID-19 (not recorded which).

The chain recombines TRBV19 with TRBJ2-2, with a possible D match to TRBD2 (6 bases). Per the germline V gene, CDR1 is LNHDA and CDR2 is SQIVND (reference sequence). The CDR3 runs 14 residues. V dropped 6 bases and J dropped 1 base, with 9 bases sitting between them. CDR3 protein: CASRASENTGELFF. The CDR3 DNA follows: TGTGCCAGTAGGGCTAGCGAGAACACCGGGGAGCTGTTTTTT.

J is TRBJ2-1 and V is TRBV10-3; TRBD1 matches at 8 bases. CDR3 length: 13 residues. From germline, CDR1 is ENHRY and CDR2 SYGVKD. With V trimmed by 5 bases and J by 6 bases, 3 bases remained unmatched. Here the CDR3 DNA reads TGTGCCATCAGTTTCGACAGGGGCAATGAGCAGTTCTTC. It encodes CAISFDRGNEQFF.

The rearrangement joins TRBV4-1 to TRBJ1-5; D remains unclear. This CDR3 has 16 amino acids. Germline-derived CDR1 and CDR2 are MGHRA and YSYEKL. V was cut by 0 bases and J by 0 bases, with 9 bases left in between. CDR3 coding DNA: TGCGCCAGCAGCCAAGAAGGTAGCTATAGCAATCAGCCCCAGCATTTT. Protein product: CASSQEGSYSNQPQHF.

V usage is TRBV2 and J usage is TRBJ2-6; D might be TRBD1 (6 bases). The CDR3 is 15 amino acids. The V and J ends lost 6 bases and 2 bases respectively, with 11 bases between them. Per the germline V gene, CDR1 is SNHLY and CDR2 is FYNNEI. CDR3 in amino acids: CASRAPGAGANVLTF. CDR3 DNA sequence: TGTGCCAGCAGGGCGCCAGGGGCTGGGGCCAACGTCCTGACTTTC.

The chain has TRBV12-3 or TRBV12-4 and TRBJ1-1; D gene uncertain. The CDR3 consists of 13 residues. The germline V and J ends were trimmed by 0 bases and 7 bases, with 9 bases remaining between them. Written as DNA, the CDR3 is TGTGCCAGCAGTTTAGCAGAGGGCCTTGAAGCTTTCTTT. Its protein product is CASSLAEGLEAFF.

The CDR3 DNA sequence: TGTGCCTGGAGTGTAGGGACAGGCGGATACTACGAGCAGTACTTC. The encoded protein is CAWSVGTGGYYEQYF. The V gene is TRBV30, the J gene TRBJ2-7, with 8 nucleotides matching TRBD1. Germline trimming cut 0 bases from V and 3 bases from J; bases unmatched to any gene: 7. This CDR3 is 15 amino acids long. Germline values: CDR1 GTSNPN, CDR2 SVGIG (reference sequence).

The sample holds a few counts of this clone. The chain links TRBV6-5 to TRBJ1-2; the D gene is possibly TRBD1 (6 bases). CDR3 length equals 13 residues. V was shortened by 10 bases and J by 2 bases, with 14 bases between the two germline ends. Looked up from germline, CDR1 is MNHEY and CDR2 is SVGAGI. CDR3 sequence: CATGRDINYGYTF. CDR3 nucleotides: TGTGCCACCGGTCGGGACATAAACTATGGCTACACCTTC.

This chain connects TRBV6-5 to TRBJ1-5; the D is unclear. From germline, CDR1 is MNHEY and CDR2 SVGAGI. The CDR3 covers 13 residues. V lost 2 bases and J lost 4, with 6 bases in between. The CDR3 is CASSYTGNQPQHF. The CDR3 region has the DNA TGTGCCAGCAGTTACACGGGAAATCAGCCCCAGCATTTT.

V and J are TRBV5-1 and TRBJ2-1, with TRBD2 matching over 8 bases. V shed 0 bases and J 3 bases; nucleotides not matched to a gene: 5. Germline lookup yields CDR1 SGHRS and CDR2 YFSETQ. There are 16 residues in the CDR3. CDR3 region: CASSLVPGGVYNEQFF. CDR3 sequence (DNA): TGCGCCAGCAGCTTGGTACCGGGAGGGGTCTACAATGAGCAGTTCTTC. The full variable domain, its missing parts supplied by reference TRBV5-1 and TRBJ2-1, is KAGVTQTPRYLIKTRGQQVTLSCSPISGHRSVSWYQQTPGQGLQFLFEYFSETQRNKGNFPGRFSGRQFSNSRSEMNVSTLELGDSALYLCASSLVPGGVYNEQFFGPGTRLTVL.

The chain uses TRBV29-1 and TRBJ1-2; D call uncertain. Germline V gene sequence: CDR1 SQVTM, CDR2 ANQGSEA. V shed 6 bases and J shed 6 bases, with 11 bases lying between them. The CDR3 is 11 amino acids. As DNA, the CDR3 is TGCAGCGTCGGAGTACGAGATGGCTACACCTTC. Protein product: CSVGVRDGYTF.

CDR3 sequence reads: CASSLNRVTYEQYF. CDR3 bases: TGTGCCAGCAGCTTGAACAGGGTAACCTACGAGCAGTACTTC. This rearrangement joins TRBV7-2 to TRBJ2-7; D is possibly TRBD1 (6 bases). V was trimmed by 3 bases and J by 2 bases, leaving 11 bases between them. Germline V lookup: CDR1 SGHTA, CDR2 FQGNSA. The CDR3 contains 14 residues.

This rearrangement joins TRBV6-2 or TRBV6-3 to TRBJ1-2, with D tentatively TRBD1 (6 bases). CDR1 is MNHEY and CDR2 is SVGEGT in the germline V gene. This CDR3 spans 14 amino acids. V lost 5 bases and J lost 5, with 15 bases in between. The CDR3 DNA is TGTGCCAGCAGTAGGACAGCGACCGATTATGGCTACACCTTC. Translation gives CASSRTATDYGYTF.

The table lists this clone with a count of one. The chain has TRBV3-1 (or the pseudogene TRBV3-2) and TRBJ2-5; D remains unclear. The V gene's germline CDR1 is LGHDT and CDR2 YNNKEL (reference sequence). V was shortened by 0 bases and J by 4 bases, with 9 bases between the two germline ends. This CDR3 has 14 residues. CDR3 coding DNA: TGTGCCAGCAGCCAAGAACCAGTGGCAGAGACCCAGTACTTC. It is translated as CASSQEPVAETQYF.

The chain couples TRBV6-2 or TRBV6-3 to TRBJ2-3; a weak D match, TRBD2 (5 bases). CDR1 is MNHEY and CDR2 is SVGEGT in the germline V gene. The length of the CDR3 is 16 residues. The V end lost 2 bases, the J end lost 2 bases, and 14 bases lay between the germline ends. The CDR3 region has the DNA TGTGCCAGCAGTTACGCCCCGACTGACTACACAGATACGCAGTATTTT. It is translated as CASSYAPTDYTDTQYF.

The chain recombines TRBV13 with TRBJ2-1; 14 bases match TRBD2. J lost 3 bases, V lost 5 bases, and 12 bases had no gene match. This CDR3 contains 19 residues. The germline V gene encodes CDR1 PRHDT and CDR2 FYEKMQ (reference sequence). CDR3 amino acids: CASSPPPGLAGAYYNEQFF. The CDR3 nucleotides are TGTGCCAGCAGCCCTCCTCCGGGACTAGCGGGGGCCTACTACAATGAGCAGTTCTTC.

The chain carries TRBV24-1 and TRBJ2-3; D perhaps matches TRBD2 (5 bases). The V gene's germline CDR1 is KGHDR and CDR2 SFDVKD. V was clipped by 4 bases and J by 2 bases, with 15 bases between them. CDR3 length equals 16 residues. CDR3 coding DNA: TGTGCCACCAGTGACCGCCGGGAATATCTCACAGATACGCAGTATTTT. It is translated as CATSDRREYLTDTQYF.

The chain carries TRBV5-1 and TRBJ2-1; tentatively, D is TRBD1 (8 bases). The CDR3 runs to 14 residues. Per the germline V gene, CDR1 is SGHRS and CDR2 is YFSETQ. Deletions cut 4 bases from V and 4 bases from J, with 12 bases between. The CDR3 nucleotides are TGCGCCAGCAGCGGGGGGGACAGGTACAATGAGCAGTTCTTC. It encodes CASSGGDRYNEQFF.

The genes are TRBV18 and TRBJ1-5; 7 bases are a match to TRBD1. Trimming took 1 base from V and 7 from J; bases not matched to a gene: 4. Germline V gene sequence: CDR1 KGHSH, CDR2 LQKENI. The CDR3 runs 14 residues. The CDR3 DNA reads TGTGCCAGCTCACCACAGGGGGCAATGCAGCCCCAGCATTTT. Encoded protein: CASSPQGAMQPQHF.

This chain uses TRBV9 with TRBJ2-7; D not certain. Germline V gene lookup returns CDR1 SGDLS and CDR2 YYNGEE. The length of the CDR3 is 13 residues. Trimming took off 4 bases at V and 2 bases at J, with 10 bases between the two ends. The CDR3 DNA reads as TGTGCCAGCAGCCGAGGCCTAGCCTACGAGCAGTACTTC. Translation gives CASSRGLAYEQYF.

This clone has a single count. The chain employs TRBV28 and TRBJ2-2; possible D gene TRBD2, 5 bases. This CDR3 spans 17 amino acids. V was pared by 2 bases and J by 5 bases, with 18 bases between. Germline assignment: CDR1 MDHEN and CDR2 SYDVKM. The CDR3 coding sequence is TGTGCCAGCAGTTTAGAGGGTTTCCAGCAACTAACCGGGGAGCTGTTTTTT. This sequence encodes CASSLEGFQQLTGELFF.

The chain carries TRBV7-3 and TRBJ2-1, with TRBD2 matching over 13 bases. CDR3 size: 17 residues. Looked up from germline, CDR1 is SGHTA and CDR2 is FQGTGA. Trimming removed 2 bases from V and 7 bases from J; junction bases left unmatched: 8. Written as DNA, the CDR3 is TGTGCCAGCAGCTTATACAGTGGGACTAGCGGGGCTAATGAGCAGTTCTTC. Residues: CASSLYSGTSGANEQFF.

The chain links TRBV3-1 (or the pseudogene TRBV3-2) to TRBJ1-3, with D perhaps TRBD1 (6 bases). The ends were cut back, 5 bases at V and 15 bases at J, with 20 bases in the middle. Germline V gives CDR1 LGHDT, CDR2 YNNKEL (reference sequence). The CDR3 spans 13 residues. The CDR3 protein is CASSTGPTGPGYF. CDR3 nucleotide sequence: TGTGCCAGCAGCACTGGGCCGACAGGACCGGGATATTTT.

The CDR3 region is CASSVLAGGPHEQFF. The CDR3 coding sequence is TGTGCCAGCAGCGTACTAGCGGGAGGGCCACATGAGCAGTTCTTC. This chain joins TRBV9 and TRBJ2-1, with 12 bases fitting TRBD2. The CDR3 length is 15 residues. CDR1 and CDR2 from the germline V gene are SGDLS and YYNGEE. The J segment lost 8 bases and the V segment lost 1 base, leaving 4 bases of the junction unmatched.

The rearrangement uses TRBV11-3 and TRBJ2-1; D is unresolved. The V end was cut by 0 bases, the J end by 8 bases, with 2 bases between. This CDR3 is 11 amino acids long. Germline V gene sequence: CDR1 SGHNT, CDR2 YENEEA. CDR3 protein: CASSLDDEQFF. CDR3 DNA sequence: TGTGCCAGCAGCTTAGACGATGAGCAGTTCTTC. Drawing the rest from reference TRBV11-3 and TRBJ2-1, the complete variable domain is EAGVVQSPRYKIIEKKQPVAFWCNPISGHNTLYWYLQNLGQGPELLIRYENEEAVDDSQLPKDRFSAERLKGVDSTLKIQPAELGDSAVYLCASSLDDEQFFGPGTRLTVL.

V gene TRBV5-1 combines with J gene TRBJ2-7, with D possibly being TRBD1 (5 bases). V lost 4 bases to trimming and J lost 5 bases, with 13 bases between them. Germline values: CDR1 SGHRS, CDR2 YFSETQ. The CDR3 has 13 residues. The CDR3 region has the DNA TGCGCCAGCAGCCCTCAGGGTTCTAACGAGCAGTACTTC. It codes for CASSPQGSNEQYF.

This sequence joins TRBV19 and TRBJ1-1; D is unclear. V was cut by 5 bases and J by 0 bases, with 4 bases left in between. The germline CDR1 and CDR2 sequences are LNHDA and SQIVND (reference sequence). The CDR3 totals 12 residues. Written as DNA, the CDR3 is TGTGCCAGTAGTCGGGTGAACACTGAAGCTTTCTTT. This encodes CASSRVNTEAFF. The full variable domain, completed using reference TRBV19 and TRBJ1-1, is DGGITQSPKYLFRKEGQNVTLSCEQNLNHDAMYWYRQDPGQGLRLIYYSQIVNDFQKGDIAEGYSVSREKKESFPLTVTSAQKNPTAFYLCASSRVNTEAFFGQGTRLTVV.